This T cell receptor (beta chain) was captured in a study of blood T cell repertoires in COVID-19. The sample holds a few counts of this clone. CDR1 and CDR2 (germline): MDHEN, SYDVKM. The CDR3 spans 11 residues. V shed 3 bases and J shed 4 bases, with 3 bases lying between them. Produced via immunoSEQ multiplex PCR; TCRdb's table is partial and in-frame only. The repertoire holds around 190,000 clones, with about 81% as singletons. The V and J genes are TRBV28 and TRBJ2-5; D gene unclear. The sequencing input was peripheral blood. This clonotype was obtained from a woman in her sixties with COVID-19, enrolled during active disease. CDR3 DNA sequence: TGTGCCAGCAGTTTTCGAGAGACCCAGTACTTC. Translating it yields CASSFRETQYF. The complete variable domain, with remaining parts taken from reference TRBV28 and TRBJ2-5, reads DVKVTQSSRYLVKRTGEKVFLECVQDMDHENMFWYRQDPGLGLRLIYFSYDVKMKEKGDIPEGYSVSREKKERFSLILESASTNQTSMYLCASSFRETQYFGPGTRLLVL.